This section outlines one TCR beta chain sequence together with its context. These data belong to a study of control samples from healthy donors and cancer patients. Trimming took 5 bases from V and 13 from J; bases not matched to a gene: 4. The germline CDR1 and CDR2 sequences are DFQATT and SNEGSKA (reference sequence). The CDR3 is 10 residues long. Sequencing used immunoSEQ multiplex PCR; TCRdb keeps in-frame clones, though not all of them. The data contain roughly 55,000 clones, 88% of them singletons. The rearrangement uses TRBV20-1 and TRBJ2-1; 8 bases line up with TRBD2. Material for sequencing was blood. The sequence derives from a man in his forties or fifties in good health. CDR3 sequence (DNA): TGCAGTGCTTCCGGGAGGGCTCAGTTCTTC. The encoded protein is CSASGRAQFF.